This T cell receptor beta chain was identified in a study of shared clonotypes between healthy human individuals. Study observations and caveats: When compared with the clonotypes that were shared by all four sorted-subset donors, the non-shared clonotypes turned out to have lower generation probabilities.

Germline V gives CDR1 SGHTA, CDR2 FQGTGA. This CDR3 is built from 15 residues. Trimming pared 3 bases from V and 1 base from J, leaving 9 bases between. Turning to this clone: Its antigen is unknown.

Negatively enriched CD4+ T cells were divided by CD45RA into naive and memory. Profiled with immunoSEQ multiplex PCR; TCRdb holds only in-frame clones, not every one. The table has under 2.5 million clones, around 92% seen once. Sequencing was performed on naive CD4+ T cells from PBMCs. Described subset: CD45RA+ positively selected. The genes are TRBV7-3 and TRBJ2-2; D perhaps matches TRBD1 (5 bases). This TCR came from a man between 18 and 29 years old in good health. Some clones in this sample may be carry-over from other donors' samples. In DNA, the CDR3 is TGTGCCAGCAGCTTCCAAGGACAGAACACCGGGGAGCTGTTTTTT. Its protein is CASSFQGQNTGELFF.